A selection of T cell receptor beta chains follows, all from one sample in a study of blood T cell repertoires in COVID-19. Clones were read by immunoSEQ multiplex PCR, and TCRdb kept only the in-frame ones, dropping some. Of hundreds of thousands of clones in the sample, 89% were seen once. Sequencing was done on a sample of PBMCs or T cells enriched from blood (not recorded which). The source is a woman between 40 and 50 years old who had recovered from COVID-19. The CDR3 runs from the conserved cysteine through the conserved F or W. Fields, in order: clone size, J gene, D gene, V gene, CDR3 protein. The D gene is left open where the match is weak. Only some rows state a clone size, as once, few, many or a class for expanded clones.

>-|TRBJ2-5|-|TRBV7-9
CASSYIRGTETQYF
>few|TRBJ1-2|-|TRBV13
CASSLGSPWLRPGYTF
>-|TRBJ2-3|TRBD2|TRBV12-3/TRBV12-4
CASRGGTDTQYF
>once|TRBJ2-3|TRBD2|TRBV18
CASSPAGGPTDTQYF
>once|TRBJ1-1|-|TRBV5-1
CASRGTDLNTEAFF
>once|TRBJ2-1|-|TRBV18
CASSHNRDTEQFF
>few|TRBJ2-7|-|TRBV3-1/TRBV3-2
CASSQDRGSGYEQYF
>many|TRBJ1-6|TRBD1|TRBV16
CASSLSGTELYNSPLHF
>-|TRBJ1-3|-|TRBV5-1
CASSSGGNSGNTIYF
>once|TRBJ1-5|TRBD1|TRBV12-3/TRBV12-4
CASDRGNQPQHF
>-|TRBJ2-5|-|TRBV27
CASSLSAGSSETQYF
>-|TRBJ2-7|TRBD2|TRBV19
CASSIGSSGSYEQYF
>-|TRBJ2-1|-|TRBV5-5
CASSLTGNEQFF
>-|TRBJ2-7|-|TRBV5-4
CASSLLGEQYF
>-|TRBJ1-5|TRBD1|TRBV19
CASSAGTEKFRPQHF
>-|TRBJ1-4|-|TRBV11-3
CASSPRHGEKLFF
>-|TRBJ1-2|-|TRBV28
CASSSLPYGYTF
>-|TRBJ2-1|TRBD2|TRBV15
CATSRDRSSGSFEQFF
>-|TRBJ1-2|-|TRBV2
CASNKGLNYGYTF
>-|TRBJ2-5|-|TRBV7-2
CASSLEREETQYF
>-|TRBJ2-1|-|TRBV4-3
CASSQEDRGYNEQFF
>-|TRBJ2-7|TRBD2|TRBV3-1/TRBV3-2
CASSQEVPSGTYEQYF
>-|TRBJ1-4|TRBD1|TRBV28
CASSSDGTGFTEKLFF
>-|TRBJ2-3|-|TRBV19
CASATGGDTQYF
>-|TRBJ2-5|TRBD1|TRBV5-1
CASSDPGQALETQYF
>few|TRBJ2-2|TRBD2|TRBV7-2
CASSSSSGMAGELFF
>-|TRBJ2-1|TRBD2|TRBV11-2
CASSTHSGGAFYEQFF
>once|TRBJ2-6|TRBD1|TRBV5-1
CASSSGTGGPSGANVLTF
>-|TRBJ1-1|-|TRBV5-1
CASSYRVGLDTEAFF
>few|TRBJ1-2|-|TRBV7-2
CASSLASGDHGYTF
>-|TRBJ2-5|-|TRBV6-2/TRBV6-3
CASSRQETQYF
>once|TRBJ1-2|-|TRBV30
CAWSDQDRGYTF
>-|TRBJ1-4|TRBD1|TRBV25-1
CASSEHRTGLF
>-|TRBJ1-2|-|TRBV24-1
CATSDAREYKGYTF
>-|TRBJ2-5|-|TRBV6-5
CASSNGLDGETQYF
>-|TRBJ2-1|TRBD2|TRBV5-5
CASSQTSGSYNEQFF
>-|TRBJ2-5|-|TRBV7-9
CASSLAGARETQYF
>once|TRBJ2-5|TRBD2|TRBV10-3
CAIKVGTSGLETQYF
>-|TRBJ2-7|-|TRBV2
CASGQLSYEQYF
>-|TRBJ2-1|TRBD2|TRBV18
CASSLGLAGEVEQFF
>-|TRBJ2-1|-|TRBV2
CASSGEGGSYNEQFF
>-|TRBJ2-5|TRBD1|TRBV9
CASSAGQGSQETQYF
>once|TRBJ2-5|TRBD2|TRBV7-2
CASSFSGGFQETQYF
>-|TRBJ1-3|-|TRBV9
CASSATGSGNTIYF
>-|TRBJ2-7|-|TRBV10-3
CAISGGTSYEQYF
>few|TRBJ2-2|TRBD2|TRBV7-2
CASSLSGGANTGELFF
>few|TRBJ2-5|-|TRBV24-1
CATRRDKYQETQYF
>once|TRBJ2-1|TRBD1|TRBV27
CASSLVRDSLNEQFF
>-|TRBJ1-6|TRBD1|TRBV30
CACTGQEDSPLHF
>-|TRBJ2-3|-|TRBV7-3
CASSFQGRGTDTQYF
>-|TRBJ2-3|TRBD2|TRBV10-3
CAISATGTSGGNSSTDTQYF
>-|TRBJ2-7|TRBD1|TRBV7-6
CASSPGTGSYEQYF
>-|TRBJ1-5|TRBD1|TRBV30
CAWSGTDYQPQHF